This T cell receptor beta chain is drawn from a study of T cell changes during pregnancy in multiple sclerosis. Germline V lookup: CDR1 MDHEN, CDR2 SYDVKM. This CDR3 has 12 amino acids. Trimming removed 6 bases at V and 2 bases at J, with 8 bases between. Sequencing was performed with immunoSEQ multiplex PCR; in TCRdb, only in-frame clones are kept and a portion is missing. The repertoire includes some 51,000 clones, 85% to 95% of them detected once, and around 0.6% sits in the top ten. The receptor comes from a female donor with multiple sclerosis, enrolled in a pregnancy study. Material: CD4+ T cells from peripheral blood mononuclear cells, obtained in the second trimester of pregnancy. The gene calls are TRBV28 and TRBJ2-7, with D tentatively TRBD1 (5 bases). CDR3 nucleotides: TGTGCCAGCAGGGGCAGGGCCTACGAGCAGTACTTC. Translating gives CASRGRAYEQYF.